The 24 T cell receptor beta chains below come from one sample, sequenced in a study of T cell changes during pregnancy in multiple sclerosis. TCRdb's copy holds only in-frame clones and misses some; the assay was immunoSEQ multiplex PCR. This sample carries around 50,000 clones, approximately 92% of them seen once, and the ten largest clones take over 1%. Specimen: peripheral blood, collected after pregnancy. The receptors derive from a female donor in good health, enrolled as a control in a pregnancy study.

This chain links TRBV10-3 with TRBJ1-2; D might be TRBD1 (6 bases). The germline CDR1 and CDR2 sequences are ENHRY and SYGVKD. Deletions cut 10 bases from V and 0 bases from J, with 12 bases between. The CDR3 runs 13 residues. The DNA of the CDR3 is TGTGCCACCAGGACAGATACTAACTATGGCTACACCTTC. Translating it yields CATRTDTNYGYTF.

The genes are TRBV6-6 and TRBJ1-1; tentative D call: TRBD1 (6 bases). Germline-derived CDR1 and CDR2 are MNHNY and SVGAGI (reference sequence). Trimming shortened V by 6 bases and J by 3 bases, and 14 bases separated the two germline ends. The CDR3 length is 14 residues. The CDR3 spells CASSKQGTDTEAFF. For the CDR3, the DNA is TGTGCCAGCAGCAAACAGGGAACGGACACTGAAGCTTTCTTT.

This clone has a handful of counts. The chain recombines TRBV28 with TRBJ2-5; 7 bases are a match to TRBD2. Germline lookup yields CDR1 MDHEN and CDR2 SYDVKM. V dropped 2 bases and J dropped 1; count of bases not matched to a gene: 10. This CDR3 has 17 amino acids. The CDR3 DNA reads TGTGCCAGCAGTTTAGGTAAAGCTAGCGGTATCCAAGAGACCCAGTACTTC. It codes for CASSLGKASGIQETQYF. Filled out from reference TRBV28 and TRBJ2-5, the complete variable domain reads DVKVTQSSRYLVKRTGEKVFLECVQDMDHENMFWYRQDPGLGLRLIYFSYDVKMKEKGDIPEGYSVSREKKERFSLILESASTNQTSMYLCASSLGKASGIQETQYFGPGTRLLVL.

J is TRBJ2-7 and V is TRBV7-9; tentative D call: TRBD2 (6 bases). The CDR3 length is 16 residues. From germline, CDR1 is SEHNR and CDR2 FQNEAQ (reference sequence). With 5 bases removed from V and 3 bases from J, the gap between germline ends came to 20 bases. This CDR3 reads CASSKVGGWGVYEQYF. The DNA for the CDR3 is TGTGCCAGCAGCAAAGTTGGGGGATGGGGGGTCTACGAGCAGTACTTC.

CDR3 bases: TGTGCCAGCAGCGCCCGACAGGGACCGAACACCGGGGAGCTGTTTTTT. Translating gives CASSARQGPNTGELFF. The V and J genes are TRBV9 and TRBJ2-2; TRBD1 agrees at 7 bases. The length of the CDR3 is 16 residues. CDR1 and CDR2 from the germline V gene are SGDLS and YYNGEE. V dropped 3 bases and J dropped 0; count of bases not matched to a gene: 5.

The chain recombines TRBV4-2 with TRBJ2-3, with TRBD2 matching 10 bases. This CDR3 comprises 16 residues. With 1 base clipped from V and 5 bases from J, the junction kept 6 bases outside the gene matches. Germline V gene sequence: CDR1 LGHNA, CDR2 YNFKEQ. CDR3 coding DNA: TGTGCCAGCAGCCAAGCCGGGACTAGCGTTAGAGATACGCAGTATTTT. Translating gives CASSQAGTSVRDTQYF.

This rearrangement joins TRBV7-2 to TRBJ2-1, with TRBD2 as a possible D gene (8 bases). The germline gives CDR1 SGHTA, CDR2 FQGNSA. The CDR3 runs to 15 residues. The V and J ends lost 0 bases and 9 bases respectively, with 15 bases between them. CDR3 region: CASSLAGGRGGEQFF. CDR3 bases: TGTGCCAGCAGCTTAGCAGGGGGCCGGGGGGGTGAGCAGTTCTTC.

With regard to this clone: Other DNA sequences of this sample code for an identical CDR3. The genes are TRBV5-4 and TRBJ2-7; 11 bases map to TRBD2. J was trimmed by 4 bases and V by 4 bases; bases with no gene match: 4. CDR3 size: 14 residues. Germline V gives CDR1 SGHNT, CDR2 YYREEE (reference sequence). The CDR3 DNA follows: TGTGCCAGCAGCCAGACTAGCGGGATTTACGAGCAGTACTTC. This translates into CASSQTSGIYEQYF.

V is TRBV28 and J is TRBJ2-3, with D possibly being TRBD1 (5 bases). The CDR3 runs 16 residues. Trimming removed 6 bases from V and 0 bases from J, with 16 bases in between. The germline gives CDR1 MDHEN, CDR2 SYDVKM. In DNA, the CDR3 is TGTGCCAGCAGCCAGCTAGGACATACTAGCACAGATACGCAGTATTTT. It specifies CASSQLGHTSTDTQYF.

This chain links TRBV6-5 with TRBJ2-1; 8 nucleotides match TRBD1. With 6 bases clipped from V and 2 bases from J, the junction kept 6 bases outside the gene matches. Germline CDR1 and CDR2: MNHEY and SVGAGI. This CDR3 is 15 amino acids long. In DNA form, the CDR3 reads TGTGCCAGCAGCCGGGGACAGGTCCCCTACAATGAGCAGTTCTTC. Residues: CASSRGQVPYNEQFF.

V is TRBV12-5 and J is TRBJ2-2; D possibly corresponds to TRBD1 (6 bases). The CDR3 extends over 17 amino acids. V dropped 0 bases and J dropped 1 base, with 12 bases sitting between them. The germline V gene encodes CDR1 LGHNT and CDR2 FRNRAP. The CDR3 sequence: CASGLVRGTQNTGELFF. The CDR3 coding sequence is TGTGCTAGTGGTTTGGTACGTGGGACACAGAACACCGGGGAGCTGTTTTTT.

This clone has just one count. The V call is TRBV19, the J call TRBJ2-1; no clear D gene. Between the trimmed V and J ends, which lost 3 bases and 4 bases, there was a span of 4 bases. The CDR3 has 12 amino acids. Germline V gives CDR1 LNHDA, CDR2 SQIVND (reference sequence). CDR3 in amino acids: CASSISYNEQFF. The DNA of the CDR3 is TGTGCCAGTAGTATTAGTTACAATGAGCAGTTCTTC.

The J gene is TRBJ2-7, the V gene TRBV2; 11 nucleotides line up with TRBD2. V was pared by 9 bases and J by 0 bases, with 4 bases of the junction left unmatched. The CDR3 is 14 amino acids. Germline assignment: CDR1 SNHLY and CDR2 FYNNEI. In DNA, the CDR3 is TGTGCCAGTCTACTAGCGGGAGTCTCCTACGAGCAGTACTTC. Translation: CASLLAGVSYEQYF.

CDR3 coding DNA: TGTGCCAGCAGCGTAGCTGGGAGGGAGGGAACTGAAGCTTTCTTT. Translating it yields CASSVAGREGTEAFF. J is TRBJ1-1 and V is TRBV9; no clear D gene. CDR1 SGDLS and CDR2 YYNGEE come from the germline V gene. This CDR3 comprises 15 residues. V gave up 0 bases and J gave up 5 bases, with 14 bases separating them.

The chain uses TRBV5-1 and TRBJ2-7, with D tentatively TRBD1 (5 bases). This CDR3 has 15 amino acids. V dropped 3 bases and J dropped 3 bases, with 16 bases sitting between them. The germline V gene encodes CDR1 SGHRS and CDR2 YFSETQ. CDR3 nucleotide sequence: TGCGCCAGCAGCTCCTCCGCAGAAAGGGGCTACGAGCAGTACTTC. Translating it yields CASSSSAERGYEQYF. The complete variable domain, with remaining parts taken from reference TRBV5-1 and TRBJ2-7, reads KAGVTQTPRYLIKTRGQQVTLSCSPISGHRSVSWYQQTPGQGLQFLFEYFSETQRNKGNFPGRFSGRQFSNSRSEMNVSTLELGDSALYLCASSSSAERGYEQYFGPGTRLTVT.

V and J are TRBV5-6 and TRBJ2-7; no reliable D call. The CDR3 consists of 11 residues. The V gene's germline CDR1 is SGHDT and CDR2 YYEEEE. The germline V and J ends were trimmed by 4 bases and 4 bases, with 6 bases remaining between them. The CDR3 sequence is CASSLAYEQYF. The CDR3 DNA reads TGTGCCAGCAGCCTGGCTTACGAGCAGTACTTC.

The CDR3 nucleotides are TGTGCCAGCAGTGAAGGGCAGGGGGCAACTGAAGCTTTCTTT. Protein product: CASSEGQGATEAFF. The chain links TRBV6-1 to TRBJ1-1, with 8 bases that match TRBD1. CDR1 and CDR2 from the germline V gene are MNHNS and SASEGT. This CDR3 has 14 residues. The junction had 3 bases not matched to a gene; V was cut back by 1 base and J by 5 bases.

This clone was counted once. The chain combines TRBV27 with TRBJ2-1; 10 bases match TRBD2. This CDR3 is 15 amino acids long. CDR1 and CDR2 from the germline V gene are MNHEY and SMNVEV (reference sequence). After removal of 6 bases from V and 9 bases from J, the junction contained 11 bases not matched to a gene. The CDR3 nucleotides are TGTGCCAGCAGCACTCGGAGGCTAGCGGGAGCTGAGCAGTTCTTC. It translates to CASSTRRLAGAEQFF.

In its sample, this clone was seen a few times. The chain couples TRBV29-1 to TRBJ2-3, with 9 bases matching TRBD1. This CDR3 region has 14 residues. V shed 0 bases and J 4 bases; nucleotides not matched to a gene: 2. CDR1 is SQVTM, CDR2 ANQGSEA, per germline. The DNA for the CDR3 is TGCAGCGTTGAAGACGGGACAGGGTCAGATACGCAGTATTTT. Its translation is CSVEDGTGSDTQYF.

The chain recombines TRBV6-5 with TRBJ1-2; D gene ambiguous. Germline-derived CDR1 and CDR2 are MNHEY and SVGAGI. The V end lost 5 bases, the J end lost 0 bases, and 10 bases lay between the germline ends. This CDR3 contains 14 residues. The CDR3 spells CASSRGGANYGYTF. In DNA, the CDR3 is TGTGCCAGCAGTCGCGGCGGAGCTAACTATGGCTACACCTTC.

This sequence joins TRBV19 and TRBJ1-2, with D unclear. Trimming pared 7 bases from V and 3 bases from J, leaving 9 bases between. Germline CDR1 LNHDA, CDR2 SQIVND (reference sequence). There are 12 residues in the CDR3. CDR3 nucleotides: TGTGCCAGTACGGAGCGGTACTATGGCTACACCTTC. It encodes CASTERYYGYTF.

V is TRBV29-1 and J is TRBJ2-2; D perhaps matches TRBD2 (6 bases). The germline CDR1 and CDR2 sequences are SQVTM and ANQGSEA. The CDR3 consists of 15 residues. Trimming cost V 1 base and J 1 base, with 10 bases left between them. The chain's CDR3 is CSVEGLGKNTGELFF. The CDR3 nucleotides are TGCAGCGTTGAAGGACTAGGGAAGAACACCGGGGAGCTGTTTTTT.

This clone was seen more than once but under ten times. The chain is built from TRBV4-1 and TRBJ1-6; possible D gene TRBD1, 5 bases. Germline CDR1 is MGHRA and CDR2 is YSYEKL. This CDR3 region has 18 residues. Trimming pared 0 bases from V and 7 bases from J, leaving 19 bases between. CDR3 region: CASSQEGIRVRSNSPLHF. The CDR3 DNA reads TGCGCCAGCAGCCAAGAAGGAATCAGGGTCAGGTCGAATTCACCCCTCCACTTT.

The chain has TRBV7-9 and TRBJ2-3; 8 bases align to TRBD1. The trim removed 6 bases at V and 3 bases at J, leaving 11 bases unmatched. CDR3 length: 16 amino acids. CDR1 is SEHNR, CDR2 FQNEAQ, per germline (reference sequence). The CDR3 nucleotides are TGTGCCAGCAGGTCTAACAGGGGGTCTGGAACAGATACGCAGTATTTT. This codes for CASRSNRGSGTDTQYF.